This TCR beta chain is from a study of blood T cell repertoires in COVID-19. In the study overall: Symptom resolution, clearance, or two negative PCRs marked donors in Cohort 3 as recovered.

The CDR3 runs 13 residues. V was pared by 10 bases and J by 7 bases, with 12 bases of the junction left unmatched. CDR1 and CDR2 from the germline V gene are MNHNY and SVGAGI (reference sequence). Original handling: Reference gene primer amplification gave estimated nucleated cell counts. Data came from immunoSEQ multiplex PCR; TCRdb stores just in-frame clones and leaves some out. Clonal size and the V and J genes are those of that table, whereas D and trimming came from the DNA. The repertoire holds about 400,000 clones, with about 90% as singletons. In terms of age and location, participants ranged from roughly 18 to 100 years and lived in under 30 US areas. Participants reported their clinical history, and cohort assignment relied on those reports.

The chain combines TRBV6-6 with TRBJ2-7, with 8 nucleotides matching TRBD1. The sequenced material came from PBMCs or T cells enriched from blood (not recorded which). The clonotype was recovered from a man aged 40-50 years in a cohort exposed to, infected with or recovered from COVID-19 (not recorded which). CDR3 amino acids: CAISTGALAEQYF. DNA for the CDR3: TGTGCCATTTCGACAGGGGCCCTAGCTGAGCAGTACTTC.